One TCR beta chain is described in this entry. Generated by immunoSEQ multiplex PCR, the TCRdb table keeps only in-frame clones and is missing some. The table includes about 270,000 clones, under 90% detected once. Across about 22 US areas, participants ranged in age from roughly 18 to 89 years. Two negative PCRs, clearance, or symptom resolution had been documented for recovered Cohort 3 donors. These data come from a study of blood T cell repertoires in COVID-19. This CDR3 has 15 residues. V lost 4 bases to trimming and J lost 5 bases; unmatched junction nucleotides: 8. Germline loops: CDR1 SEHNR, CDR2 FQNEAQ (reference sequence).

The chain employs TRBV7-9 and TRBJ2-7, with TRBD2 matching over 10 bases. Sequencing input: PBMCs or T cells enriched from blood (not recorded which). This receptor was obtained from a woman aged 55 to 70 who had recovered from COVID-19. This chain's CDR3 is CASSSERGGHHEQYF. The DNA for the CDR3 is TGTGCCAGCAGCTCCGAGCGGGGGGGCCACCACGAGCAGTACTTC.